The entry below describes one T cell receptor beta chain. Its specificity is unknown. Synthetic TCR analog templates were spiked into all PCRs individually. Data came from immunoSEQ multiplex PCR; TCRdb stores just in-frame clones and leaves some out. Of 24,000 or so clones listed, more than 65% are singletons. The sample is drawn from a study of PD-L1 blockade in urothelial cancer. Study-level results: TCR clonality was measured in pretreatment peripheral blood. Clonality below the median predicted better survival. By 3 weeks, tumor-associated blood clones had expanded more in durable-benefit patients.

Time point: peripheral blood 6 weeks after treatment start. Peripheral blood mononuclear cells were collected from every patient before and during treatment, yielding between 1 and 8 samples per patient. Germline V CDR1 and CDR2: WSHSY, SAAADI. V lost 5 bases and J 1 base, leaving 10 bases between the germline ends. CDR3 size: 14 residues. This receptor was obtained from a man aged 70-80 years with urothelial cancer. The gene calls are TRBV10-2 and TRBJ2-3; D gene ambiguous. Here the sequenced sample was PBMCs, taken around atezolizumab (anti-PD-L1) treatment. The CDR3 loop is CASSLVLRTDTQYF. DNA of the CDR3: TGCGCCAGCAGTCTAGTGCTTCGCACAGATACGCAGTATTTT.